This T cell receptor beta chain comes out of a study of blood T cell repertoires in COVID-19. As for the study in general: The United States, Italy and Spain were the sources of the acute and convalescent COVID-19 samples.

Assay used: immunoSEQ multiplex PCR; TCRdb lists only in-frame clones, some missing. The sample records almost 350,000 clones, 88% being singletons. There are a few counts of this clone. Germline V gives CDR1 LNHDA, CDR2 SQIVND (reference sequence). V lost 0 bases and J lost 5; bases outside the gene matches: 6. This CDR3 is 16 amino acids long. This receptor was identified in a woman aged 25 to 45 who had been exposed to COVID-19. Sequenced sample: PBMCs or T cells enriched from blood (not recorded which). The chain couples TRBV19 to TRBJ2-2; 7 bases line up with TRBD1. CDR3 nucleotide sequence: TGTGCCAGTAGTATAGATCAGACAGGGAAAACCGGGGAGCTGTTTTTT. Amino acid sequence: CASSIDQTGKTGELFF.